This T cell receptor beta chain originates from a study of blood T cell repertoires in COVID-19. Using immunoSEQ multiplex PCR, the repertoire was profiled, and TCRdb retains in-frame clones only, with some absent. The table lists more than 250,000 clones, about 90% of them singletons. Germline-derived CDR1 and CDR2 are WNHNN and SYGVQD (reference sequence). V lost 8 bases, J lost 0 bases, and 7 bases stayed unmatched. CDR3 length: 15 amino acids. This clonotype was obtained from a woman in her late teens or twenties with acute COVID-19. The sequencing sample was made of PBMCs or T cells enriched from blood (not recorded which). The chain has TRBV10-1 and TRBJ1-3, with 7 bases fitting TRBD1. As DNA, the CDR3 is TGCGCCAGCGGGGACAGCGGGAGCTCTGGAAACACCATATATTTT. It translates to CASGDSGSSGNTIYF.